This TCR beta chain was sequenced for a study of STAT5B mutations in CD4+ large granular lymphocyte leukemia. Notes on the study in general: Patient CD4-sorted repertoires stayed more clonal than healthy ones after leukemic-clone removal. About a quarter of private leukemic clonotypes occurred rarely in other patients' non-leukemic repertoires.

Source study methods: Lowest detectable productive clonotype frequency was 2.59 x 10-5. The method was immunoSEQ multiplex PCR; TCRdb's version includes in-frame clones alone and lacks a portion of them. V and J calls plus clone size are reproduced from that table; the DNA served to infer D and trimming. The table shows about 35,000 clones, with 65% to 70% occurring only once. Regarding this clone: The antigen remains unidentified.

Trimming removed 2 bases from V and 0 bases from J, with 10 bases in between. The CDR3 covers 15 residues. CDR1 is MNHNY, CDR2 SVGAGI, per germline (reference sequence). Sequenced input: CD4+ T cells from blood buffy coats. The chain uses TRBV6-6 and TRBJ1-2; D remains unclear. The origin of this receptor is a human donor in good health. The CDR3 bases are TGTGCCAGCAGTTACGTGGCGGGTTCTAACTATGGCTACACCTTC. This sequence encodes CASSYVAGSNYGYTF.